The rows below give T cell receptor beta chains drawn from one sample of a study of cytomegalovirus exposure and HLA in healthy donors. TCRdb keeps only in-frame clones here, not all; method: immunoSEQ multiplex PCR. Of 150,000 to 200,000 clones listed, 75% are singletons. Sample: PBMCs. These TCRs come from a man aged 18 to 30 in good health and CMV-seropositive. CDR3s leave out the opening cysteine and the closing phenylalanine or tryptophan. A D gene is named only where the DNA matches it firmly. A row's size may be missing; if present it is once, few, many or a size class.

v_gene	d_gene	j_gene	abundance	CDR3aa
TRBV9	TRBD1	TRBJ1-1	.	ASSSRQGDSEAF
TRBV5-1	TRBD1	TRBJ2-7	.	ASSWGTGGYEQY
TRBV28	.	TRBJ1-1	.	GSLMNTEAF
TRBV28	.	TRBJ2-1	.	ASSSPTVGQRYNEQF
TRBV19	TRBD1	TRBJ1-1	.	ASRTGYGYTEAF
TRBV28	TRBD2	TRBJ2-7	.	ASNRLAGSYEQY
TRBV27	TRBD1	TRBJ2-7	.	ASSLGTGGNYEQY
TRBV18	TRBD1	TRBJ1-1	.	ASSPLGTGEAF
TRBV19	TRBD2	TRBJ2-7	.	ASSSGASGLYEQY
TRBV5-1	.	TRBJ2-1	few	ASSSAEVFDEQF
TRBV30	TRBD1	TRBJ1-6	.	ACAGQTNSPLH
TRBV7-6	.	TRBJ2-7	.	ASSLKKQGGGYEQY
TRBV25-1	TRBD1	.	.	ASSGGQVYEQY
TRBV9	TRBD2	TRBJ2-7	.	ASSVGLASYEQY
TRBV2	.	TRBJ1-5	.	ASSVQGGNQPQH
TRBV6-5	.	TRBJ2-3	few	ASSELTGADTQY
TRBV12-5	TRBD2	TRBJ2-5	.	ASGHGLGATQY